The rows below give T cell receptor beta chains drawn from one sample of a study of T cell responses to AZD1222 COVID-19 vaccine. Profiled with immunoSEQ multiplex PCR; TCRdb holds only in-frame clones, not every one. The sample records some 150,000 clones, 87% being singletons. The sample here was peripheral blood, taken 28 days after the second AZD1222 dose. The receptor set was obtained from an adult who received the AZD1222 COVID-19 vaccine. The CDR3 runs from the conserved cysteine through the conserved F or W. The D gene is left open where the match is weak. Not all rows give a size; the values are once, few, many and, for expanded clones, a class.

TRBJ2-5	TRBD2	TRBV9	NA	TGTGCCAGCAGCGTAGACTGGACTAGTCGGGACCAGTACTTC	CASSVDWTSRDQYF
TRBJ2-2	NA	TRBV24-1	NA	TGTGCCACCAGTGACCCATTACAGGGAAGCACCGGGGAGCTGTTTTTT	CATSDPLQGSTGELFF
TRBJ2-7	TRBD1	TRBV28	NA	TGTGCCAGCAGTTTAACGGGACAGAACTACGAGCAGTACTTC	CASSLTGQNYEQYF
TRBJ2-7	TRBD2	TRBV7-8	NA	TGTGCCAGCAGTCTGACCCTAGCGGGGAGCTCCTACGAGCAGTACTTC	CASSLTLAGSSYEQYF
TRBJ2-7	NA	TRBV3-1/TRBV3-2	NA	TGTGCCAGCAGCCTGACCCCTTCAGGGGGGAGCGAGCAGTACTTC	CASSLTPSGGSEQYF
TRBJ1-2	TRBD1	TRBV18	once	TGTGCCAGCTCACCTGACAGGGAGTATGGCTACACCTTC	CASSPDREYGYTF
TRBJ1-2	NA	TRBV12-3/TRBV12-4	NA	TGTGCCAGCAGCCGTACAGGCTCTAAGGGCTACACCTTC	CASSRTGSKGYTF
TRBJ1-2	TRBD1	TRBV6-5	NA	TGTGCCAGCGCAGGCAGGGGGCAAACTGGCTACACCTTC	CASAGRGQTGYTF
TRBJ2-6	NA	TRBV7-2	NA	TGTGCCAGCAGCTTAGTAACCCTGGGCCCAGGCTCTGGGGCCAACGTCCTGACTTTC	CASSLVTLGPGSGANVLTF
TRBJ1-2	NA	TRBV4-3	NA	TGCGCCAGCAGCCAAGACCGGATCCTCTATGGCTACACCTTC	CASSQDRILYGYTF
TRBJ2-2	TRBD1	TRBV29-1	NA	TGCAGCGCATCCGGGACAGATTACACCGGGGAGCTGTTTTTT	CSASGTDYTGELFF
TRBJ2-1	TRBD1	TRBV9	once	TGTGCCAGCAGCGTGGGACAGGGGGATGAGCAGTTCTTC	CASSVGQGDEQFF
TRBJ1-2	NA	TRBV27	NA	TGTGCCAGCAGTCCCGGCTATCGGGCGCGGGTCGGCTACACCTTC	CASSPGYRARVGYTF
TRBJ2-7	TRBD1	TRBV19	NA	TGTGCCAGTAGTTCCCGTTCAGGGGGCTCCTACGAGCAGTACTTC	CASSSRSGGSYEQYF
TRBJ2-3	NA	TRBV25-1	NA	TGTGCCAGCGGGGGTTTCACAGATACGCAGTATTTT	CASGGFTDTQYF
TRBJ2-7	NA	TRBV30	NA	TGTGCCTGGAGGTTTGGAGTCTCCTACGAGCAGTACTTC	CAWRFGVSYEQYF
TRBJ2-5	NA	TRBV5-8	few	TGTGCCAGCAGCTTGGTAGGGACCGAGACCCAGTACTTC	CASSLVGTETQYF
TRBJ2-5	TRBD2	TRBV11-2	NA	TGTGCCAGCAGCTTAGTTGGACTAGCGGGAGAGACCCAGTACTTC	CASSLVGLAGETQYF
TRBJ2-7	NA	TRBV18	NA	TGTGCCAGCTCACCACCCTCTCGGCTGCTCACCTACGAGCAGTACTTC	CASSPPSRLLTYEQYF
TRBJ1-6	NA	TRBV13	NA	TGTGCCAGCGGCAGCCTTAATTCACCCCTCCACTTT	CASGSLNSPLHF
TRBJ2-1	TRBD1	TRBV28	NA	TGTGCCAGCAGCACCTCCCCGGACAGGAGCTCCTACAATGAGCAGTTCTTC	CASSTSPDRSSYNEQFF
TRBJ2-6	TRBD1	TRBV6-5	NA	TGTGCCAGCAGTAGGACAGGGGATACCAACGTCCTGACTTTC	CASSRTGDTNVLTF
TRBJ1-6	NA	TRBV3-1/TRBV3-2	NA	TGTGCCAGCAGCCGCGTACAGGGAAATTCACCCCTCCACTTT	CASSRVQGNSPLHF
TRBJ2-2	NA	TRBV4-3	NA	TGCGCCAGCAGCCAAGATTCTAGCGCTGATACCACCGGGGAGCTGTTTTTT	CASSQDSSADTTGELFF
TRBJ2-1	NA	TRBV7-2	few	TGTGCCAGCAGCTCACGAACTAGTCCGTCGGTGCAGTTCTTC	CASSSRTSPSVQFF
TRBJ2-5	NA	TRBV7-8	NA	TGTGCCAGCAGCTTAAGGGACCCCTTATCCCGGGAGACCCAGTACTTC	CASSLRDPLSRETQYF
TRBJ2-7	NA	TRBV19	few	TGTGCCAGTAGTATCGCGGTTACCAGCTACGAGCAGTACTTC	CASSIAVTSYEQYF
TRBJ2-7	TRBD1	TRBV7-9	NA	TGTGCCAGCAGCAATAGGGACAGTGGCGAGCAGTACTTC	CASSNRDSGEQYF
TRBJ1-5	NA	TRBV21-1	NA	TGTGCCAGCACGGGAACAGGGGGGGATGCGCCCCAGCATTTT	CASTGTGGDAPQHF
TRBJ2-7	TRBD2	TRBV4-1	NA	TGCGCCAGCAGCCAAGACCCTATAGGACTAGCGGGCAGGGGTAACGAGCAGTACTTC	CASSQDPIGLAGRGNEQYF
TRBJ1-2	TRBD1	TRBV30	NA	TGTGCCTGGTCGGGACAGAAGGGTGGTGGCTACACCTTC	CAWSGQKGGGYTF
TRBJ2-7	NA	TRBV28	few	TGTGCCAGCAGTTCTGGGTCAGCCCCCCAGAACGAGCAGTACTTC	CASSSGSAPQNEQYF
TRBJ2-1	TRBD2	TRBV4-3	NA	TGCGCCAGCAGCCGGGTGGCGGGAGCGGAGTACAATGAGCAGTTCTTC	CASSRVAGAEYNEQFF
TRBJ2-7	TRBD2	TRBV13	NA	TGTGCCAGCAGCTTATCGGGCGGGAGGGTTGAGCAGTACTTC	CASSLSGGRVEQYF
TRBJ2-7	NA	TRBV27	medium-sized	TGTGCCAGCACCCCTATGACAGGTTCCTACGAGCAGTACTTC	CASTPMTGSYEQYF
TRBJ1-4	TRBD1	TRBV5-1	NA	TGCGCCAGCAGCAGCCAGGGGGCCCTGTTTAATGAAAAACTGTTTTTT	CASSSQGALFNEKLFF
TRBJ1-1	NA	TRBV5-1	few	TGCGCCAGCAGCTCCTTTGGGTCGGGACCCCTGAACACTGAAGCTTTCTTT	CASSSFGSGPLNTEAFF
TRBJ1-4	TRBD1	TRBV5-1	NA	TGCGCCAGCAGCGGGGGACAGGGTAATGAAAAACTGTTTTTT	CASSGGQGNEKLFF
TRBJ1-1	TRBD1	TRBV5-1	once	TGCGCCAGCAGCTTAGGACAGGTCCTCTTCTCTGAAGCTTTCTTT	CASSLGQVLFSEAFF
TRBJ2-1	TRBD1	TRBV7-2	NA	TGTGCCAGCAGTTCCTCCGGGACAGGGAAATACAATGAGCAGTTCTTC	CASSSSGTGKYNEQFF
TRBJ2-7	NA	TRBV3-1/TRBV3-2	NA	TGTGCCAGCAGCCAAGACGCCATTGAGCAGTACTTC	CASSQDAIEQYF
TRBJ2-1	TRBD2	TRBV18	NA	TGTGCCAGCTCGCGGGAGGGGACTAGTGACAATGAGCAGTTCTTC	CASSREGTSDNEQFF
TRBJ1-2	NA	TRBV28	NA	TGTGCCAGCAGTGGGTTCTATGGCTACACCTTC	CASSGFYGYTF
TRBJ2-5	NA	TRBV14	NA	TGTGCCAGCAGCCATTTAAAGTCAGGAGACCAAGAGACCCAGTACTTC	CASSHLKSGDQETQYF
TRBJ1-2	NA	TRBV7-2	NA	TGTGCCAGCAGCTTCGGCCTCGGGGGCTACACCTTC	CASSFGLGGYTF